The TCR beta chain under discussion was sequenced for a study of shared clonotypes between healthy human individuals. As for the study in general: Researchers drew samples from two women and a few men aged 18 to 49. The study's findings and limits: Roughly 5% of naive CD4 clonotypes were common to a few donors.

Every donor, a Caucasian adult, lived in Nashville, Tennessee. Repertoires were generated with immunoSEQ multiplex PCR, while TCRdb's copy carries only in-frame clones and drops some. The data show 2 million to 2.5 million clones, 95% seen once. V lost 1 base to trimming and J lost 6 bases, with 18 bases between them. This CDR3 spans 15 amino acids. The germline V gene encodes CDR1 SQVTM and CDR2 ANQGSEA. Comment on this clone: Its antigen is undetermined.

The receptor was isolated from a man aged 18 to 30 in good health. The material sequenced was naive CD4+ T cells sorted from blood. Subset indicated: CD45RA+ positively selected. The chain has TRBV29-1 and TRBJ1-2; D unclear. The CDR3 DNA reads TGCAGCGTTGAAGTGGGCAGCCTCTTTCCCAATGGCTACACCTTC. Amino acids: CSVEVGSLFPNGYTF.